This TCR beta chain was captured in a study of CXCR3-negative and CXCR3-positive naive CD8 T cells. Background on the study: The total count of TRB reads reached around 130 million, and each library contributed about 1.5 +/- 0.3 million.

As regards this clonotype: What it binds is unknown.

Each TRB cDNA library was prepared by 5' RACE (with UMI labels). TCRdb reprocessed the 5' RACE reads, keeping one entry per CDR3 protein, no DNA. The specimen's table records tens of thousands of distinct CDR3 sequences. Findings and caveats of the study: Surface CD5 looked about the same in the naive subsets, so the authors worked out TCR strength from TRB CDR3 properties. Diversity was high in both naive subsets and much lower in memory cells. Naive cells positive for CXCR3 carried more hydrophobic TRB CDR3s than CXCR3-negative ones.

Germline assignment: CDR1 MNHEY and CDR2 SVGAGI. CDR3 length: 12 residues. A CD45RO-CCR7+CD27+CD95- profile was what naive CD8+ T cells displayed. This rearrangement joins TRBV6-5 to TRBJ2-1; TCRdb's D gene call, TRBD2, goes unchecked for lack of DNA. Sequencing was carried out using naive CXCR3+ CD8+ T cells from blood. Documented subset: CD45RO-CCR7+CD27+CD95- naive CD8+ T cells expressing CXCR3 (TNR3+). The receptor was derived from a human donor in good health. Some clones in this sample may be carry-over from other donors' samples. The CDR3 sequence is CASTSSGAEQFF.